This entry lists 2 T cell receptor beta chains sequenced from one sample in a study of T cell responses to AZD1222 COVID-19 vaccine. Repertoires were generated with immunoSEQ multiplex PCR, while TCRdb's copy carries only in-frame clones and drops some. The sample contains some 180,000 clones, about 90% of which appear only once. The sequenced sample was peripheral blood, obtained 28 days after the second AZD1222 dose. These receptors were obtained from an adult who received the AZD1222 COVID-19 vaccine.

The gene calls are TRBV5-8 and TRBJ2-7, with D uncertain. From germline, CDR1 is SGHTS and CDR2 YDEGEE. The length of the CDR3 is 15 residues. The germline V and J ends were trimmed by 4 bases and 2 bases, with 16 bases remaining between them. In DNA form, the CDR3 reads TGTGCCAGCAGCGAGGCCGACTCTAGTCCCTACGAGCAGTACTTC. Translation gives CASSEADSSPYEQYF. Based on the CDR3 plus reference TRBV5-8 and TRBJ2-7, the full variable domain is EAGVTQSPTHLIKTRGQQATLRCSPISGHTSVYWYQQALGLGLQFLLWYDEGEERNRGNFPPRFSGRQFPNYSSELNVNALELEDSALYLCASSEADSSPYEQYFGPGTRLTVT.

This clone has only a few counts. This chain joins TRBV5-5 and TRBJ2-7; D assignment may be TRBD1 or TRBD2 (5 bases each). CDR3 length equals 13 residues. V was shortened by 4 bases and J by 2 bases, with 10 bases between the two germline ends. Germline values: CDR1 SGHKS, CDR2 YYEKEE (reference sequence). The CDR3 sequence: CASSRDPPYEQYF. Written as DNA, the CDR3 is TGTGCCAGCAGCCGGGACCCTCCCTACGAGCAGTACTTC. The full variable domain, rest sourced from reference TRBV5-5 and TRBJ2-7, is DAGVTQSPTHLIKTRGQQVTLRCSPISGHKSVSWYQQVLGQGPQFIFQYYEKEERGRGNFPDRFSARQFPNYSSELNVNALLLGDSALYLCASSRDPPYEQYFGPGTRLTVT.